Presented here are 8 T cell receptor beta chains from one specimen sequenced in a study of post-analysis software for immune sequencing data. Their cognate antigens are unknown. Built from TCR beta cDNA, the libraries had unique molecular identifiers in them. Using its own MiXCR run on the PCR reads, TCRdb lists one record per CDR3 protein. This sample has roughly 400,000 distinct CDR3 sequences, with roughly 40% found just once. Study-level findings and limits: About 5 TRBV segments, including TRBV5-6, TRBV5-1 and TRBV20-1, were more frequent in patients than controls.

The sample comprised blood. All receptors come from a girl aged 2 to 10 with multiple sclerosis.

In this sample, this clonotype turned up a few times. CDR3 region: CSARGNRGSYEQYF. The CDR3, as DNA: TGCAGTGCTAGAGGAAACAGGGGATCCTACGAGCAGTACTTC. The V call is TRBV20-1, the J call TRBJ2-7, with 7 bases identical to TRBD1. Germline CDR1 and CDR2: DFQATT and SNEGSKA (reference sequence). V was clipped by 1 base and J by 1 base; unmatched bases: 4. There are 14 residues in the CDR3.

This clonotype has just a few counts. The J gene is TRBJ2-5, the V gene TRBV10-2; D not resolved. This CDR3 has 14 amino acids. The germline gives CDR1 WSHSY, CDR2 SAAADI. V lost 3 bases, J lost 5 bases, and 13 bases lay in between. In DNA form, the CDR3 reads TGCGCCAGCAGTGATTCATCTCGTAAGGAGACCCAGTACTTC. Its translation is CASSDSSRKETQYF.

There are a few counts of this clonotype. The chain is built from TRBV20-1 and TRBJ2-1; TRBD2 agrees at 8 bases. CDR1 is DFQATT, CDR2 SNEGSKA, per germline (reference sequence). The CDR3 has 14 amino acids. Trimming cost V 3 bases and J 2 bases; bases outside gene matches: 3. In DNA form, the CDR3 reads TGCAGTGCTAGCGGGGGGGCGGCCTACAATGAGCAGTTCTTC. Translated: CSASGGAAYNEQFF.

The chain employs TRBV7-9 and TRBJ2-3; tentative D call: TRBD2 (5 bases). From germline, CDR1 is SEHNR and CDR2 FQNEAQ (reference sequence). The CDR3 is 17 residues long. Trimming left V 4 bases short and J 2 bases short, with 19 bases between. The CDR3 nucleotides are TGTGCCAGCAGCTATTCTCCGGGGTTTGGTTCCACAGATACGCAGTATTTT. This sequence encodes CASSYSPGFGSTDTQYF.

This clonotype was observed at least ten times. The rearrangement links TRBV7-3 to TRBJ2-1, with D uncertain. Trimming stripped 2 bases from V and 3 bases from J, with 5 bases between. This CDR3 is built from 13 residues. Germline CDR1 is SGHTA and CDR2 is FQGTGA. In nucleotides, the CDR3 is TGTGCCAGCAGCTTATCAGACTACAATGAGCAGTTCTTC. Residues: CASSLSDYNEQFF.

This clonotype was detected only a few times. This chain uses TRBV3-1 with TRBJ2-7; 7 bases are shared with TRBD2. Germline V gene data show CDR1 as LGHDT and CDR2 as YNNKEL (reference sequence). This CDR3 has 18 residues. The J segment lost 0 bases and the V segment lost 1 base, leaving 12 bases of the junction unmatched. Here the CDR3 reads CASSQGQKRRGSSYEQYF. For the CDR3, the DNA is TGTGCCAGCAGCCAAGGCCAAAAAAGGCGGGGGAGCTCCTACGAGCAGTACTTC.

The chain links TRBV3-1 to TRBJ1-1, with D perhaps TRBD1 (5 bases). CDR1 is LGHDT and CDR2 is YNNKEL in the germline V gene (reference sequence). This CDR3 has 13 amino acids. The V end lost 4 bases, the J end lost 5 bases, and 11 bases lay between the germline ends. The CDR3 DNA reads TGTGCCAGCAGCCCCCCCGGACAAACTGAAGCTTTCTTT. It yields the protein CASSPPGQTEAFF.

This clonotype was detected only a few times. The CDR3 here is CASSLSQIQETQYF. CDR3 DNA: TGTGCCAGCAGTTTATCTCAGATCCAAGAGACCCAGTACTTC. The chain carries TRBV28 and TRBJ2-5; D is ambiguous. The CDR3 consists of 14 residues. The germline V gene has CDR1 MDHEN and CDR2 SYDVKM. The germline V and J ends were trimmed by 1 base and 1 base, with 7 bases remaining between them.